Listed below are T cell receptor beta chains from one sample, sequenced in a study of blood T cell repertoires in COVID-19. The method was immunoSEQ multiplex PCR; TCRdb's version includes in-frame clones alone and lacks a portion of them. The table shows roughly 180,000 clones, with 65% to 85% occurring only once. Sequenced material: peripheral blood. These receptors all stem from a man aged 60-69 years with active or convalescent COVID-19. CDR3s include the opening cysteine and the closing phenylalanine or tryptophan. A D gene is named only where the DNA matches it firmly. Rows may omit the clone size; those that give it use once, few, many or a size class.

j_gene	abundance	d_gene	v_gene	CDR3nt	CDR3aa
TRBJ1-1	.	TRBD1	TRBV5-1	TGCGCCAGCAGCTCACAGGGGGACGGCACTGAAGCTTTCTTT	CASSSQGDGTEAFF
TRBJ1-6	.	TRBD1	TRBV27	TGTGCCAGCAGTCGACAGGGGGCTAATTCACCCCTCCACTTT	CASSRQGANSPLHF
TRBJ2-1	.	.	TRBV25-1	TGTGCCACCAAGGCGGCGGAGGGTAGCTCCTACAATGAGCAGTTCTTC	CATKAAEGSSYNEQFF
TRBJ1-2	.	.	TRBV7-9	TGTGCCAGCAGCTTAGAAGTTCAGGGCCCCTATGGCTACACCTTC	CASSLEVQGPYGYTF
TRBJ2-1	few	.	TRBV29-1	TGCAGCGCCGGACTCGGCTTGGAGCAGTTCTTC	CSAGLGLEQFF
TRBJ2-3	.	.	TRBV2	TGTGCCAGCAGTGAAGAGACGGGGGATACGCAGTATTTT	CASSEETGDTQYF
TRBJ1-5	.	TRBD1	TRBV4-2	TGTGCCAGCAGCCAGGACAGGGGGGGAGGGCCCCAGCATTTT	CASSQDRGGGPQHF
TRBJ1-1	once	.	TRBV5-6	TGTGCCAGCAGCTTACGGACAGCAGGCACTGAAGCTTTCTTT	CASSLRTAGTEAFF
TRBJ2-1	.	.	TRBV19	TGTGCCAGTAGTACCCCCCGGGGGAAGGGCCGTAATGAGCAGTTCTTC	CASSTPRGKGRNEQFF
TRBJ2-2	.	.	TRBV19	TGTGCCAGTAGTATGGCCCCGGCCCGACTATTAACCGGGGAGCTGTTTTTT	CASSMAPARLLTGELFF
TRBJ1-2	.	.	TRBV27	TGTGCCAGCAGTCCTCGTGGGGCTGGTGGCTACACCTTC	CASSPRGAGGYTF
TRBJ1-2	.	.	TRBV27	TGTGCCAGCAGAACTATCACCGGGACGGGGGGGTTTGGTGGCTACACCTTC	CASRTITGTGGFGGYTF
TRBJ2-7	.	.	TRBV7-8	TGTGCCAGCAGCTATAGCGGGACAGACTACGAGCAGTACTTC	CASSYSGTDYEQYF
TRBJ1-5	.	TRBD1	TRBV7-9	TGTGCCAGCAGCCCGACAGGGTTGGGCAATCAGCCCCAGCATTTT	CASSPTGLGNQPQHF
TRBJ2-5	.	TRBD1	TRBV27	TGTGCCAGCAGTACCTCGACAGGGACGGGACAGACCCAGTACTTC	CASSTSTGTGQTQYF
TRBJ2-1	once	TRBD2	TRBV13	TGTGCCAGCAGCGCCGCAGGGAGGGGATACAATGAGCAGTTCTTC	CASSAAGRGYNEQFF
TRBJ2-7	.	.	TRBV12-3/TRBV12-4	TGTGCCAGCAGACCGGGATCCTACGAGCAGTACTTC	CASRPGSYEQYF
TRBJ1-1	once	.	TRBV10-3	TGTGCCATCAGTGAGCCGAGAGGGCGGCTGAACACTGAAGCTTTCTTT	CAISEPRGRLNTEAFF
TRBJ2-2	.	TRBD1	TRBV7-2	TGTGCCAGCAGCTTCCCCTCACGGGGACAGGGCGTCACCGGGGAGCTGTTTTTT	CASSFPSRGQGVTGELFF
TRBJ2-3	once	.	TRBV7-9	TGTGCCAGCAGCCCCGAGGCGGGGGCCTGGGCAGATACGCAGTATTTT	CASSPEAGAWADTQYF
TRBJ2-3	.	.	TRBV7-3	TGTGCCAGCAGTCCTGGGCTATTCCTATCGGATACGCAGTATTTT	CASSPGLFLSDTQYF
TRBJ2-7	.	.	TRBV28	TGTGCCAGCAGTTTAGGGCAGACCTACGAGCAGTACTTC	CASSLGQTYEQYF
TRBJ1-4	.	TRBD1	TRBV28	TGTGCCAGCAGTGCCCAAACAGGGGGGAGAAATGAAAAACTGTTTTTT	CASSAQTGGRNEKLFF
TRBJ2-7	.	.	TRBV11-1	TGTGCCAGCAGCTTAAGCTACGGGGGACTCGAGCAGTACTTC	CASSLSYGGLEQYF
TRBJ1-2	.	.	TRBV5-5	TGTGCCAGCAGCTTGAAAGCAGGTGGGGGCTACACCTTC	CASSLKAGGGYTF
TRBJ1-2	.	TRBD1	TRBV12-3/TRBV12-4	TGTGCCAGCAGGGCGAGGACAGGTTATGGCTACACCTTC	CASRARTGYGYTF
TRBJ2-1	.	TRBD2	TRBV18	TGTGCCAGCTCTGGACTAGCGGCCTACAATGAGCAGTTCTTC	CASSGLAAYNEQFF
TRBJ1-5	.	.	TRBV27	TGTGCCAGCAGTTCCGGCCTCTACAGGGCACGCGATCAGCCCCAGCATTTT	CASSSGLYRARDQPQHF
TRBJ2-3	.	TRBD1	TRBV7-9	TGTGCCAGCAGCCTCACAGGGGCGGCGGATACGCAGTATTTT	CASSLTGAADTQYF
TRBJ2-3	.	.	TRBV19	TGTGCCAGTAGGCCTGAAGCGTTAAGGTGGGCAGATACGCAGTATTTT	CASRPEALRWADTQYF
TRBJ2-2	few	TRBD1	TRBV19	TGTGCCAGTAGGGCAGGGGGTTACACCGGGGAGCTGTTTTTT	CASRAGGYTGELFF
TRBJ2-1	.	.	TRBV5-4	TGTGCCAGCAGCTTGGAGAGTAGGTCTAGCGATGAGCAGTTCTTC	CASSLESRSSDEQFF
TRBJ2-7	few	TRBD2	TRBV5-4	TGTGCCAGCAGCTTGTCGGGCCTAGCGGGGTCCTCCTACGAGCAGTACTTC	CASSLSGLAGSSYEQYF
TRBJ2-7	once	.	TRBV7-9	TGTGCCAGCAGCGGGTGGGGGGATTCCTACGAGCAGTACTTC	CASSGWGDSYEQYF
TRBJ1-2	few	.	TRBV5-1	TGCGCCAGCAGTTTGACTCGCCGGAACTATGGCTACACCTTC	CASSLTRRNYGYTF
TRBJ1-2	.	.	TRBV5-8	TGTGCCAGCAGCTGGGACACCGCTAACTATGGCTACACCTTC	CASSWDTANYGYTF
TRBJ2-1	.	.	TRBV6-2/TRBV6-3	TGTGCCAGCACCCCCCTAACTCTCTACAATGAGCAGTTCTTC	CASTPLTLYNEQFF
TRBJ2-5	.	TRBD1	TRBV11-3	TGTGCCAGCAGTCCACGGACAGGGGGTCAAGAGACCCAGTACTTC	CASSPRTGGQETQYF
TRBJ1-1	few	TRBD1	TRBV15	TGTGCCACCAGCAGAGGACAGGGTAACACTGAAGCTTTCTTT	CATSRGQGNTEAFF
TRBJ2-7	.	.	TRBV5-5	TGTGCCAGCTCCTTTGCAGGGAAAAGCTACGAGCAGTACTTC	CASSFAGKSYEQYF
TRBJ1-4	.	.	TRBV2	TGTGCCAGCAGTGGGACAGCCCACGGGGAAAAACTGTTTTTT	CASSGTAHGEKLFF
TRBJ1-2	.	TRBD1	TRBV28	TGTGCCAGCAGCTCGGACAGGTCTGGCTACACCTTC	CASSSDRSGYTF
TRBJ2-3	many	.	TRBV5-1	TGCGCCAGCAGCTTGGCCGGCCCGGGGGACACAGATACGCAGTATTTT	CASSLAGPGDTDTQYF
TRBJ1-6	.	TRBD1	TRBV6-5	TGTGCCAGCAGTACCCGGGACAGAAATTCACCCCTCCACTTT	CASSTRDRNSPLHF
TRBJ2-2	.	.	TRBV24-1	TGTGCCACCAGTGAAACCCGGGAGTATTACACCGGGGAGCTGTTTTTT	CATSETREYYTGELFF
TRBJ2-7	.	TRBD1	TRBV28	TGTGCCGTCAGACAGGGCCCCTACGAGCAGTACTTC	CAVRQGPYEQYF
TRBJ2-1	.	.	TRBV12-5	TGTGCTAGTGGTTGGGCTGTTAGCTCCTACAATGAGCAGTTCTTC	CASGWAVSSYNEQFF
TRBJ2-2	few	.	TRBV15	TGTGCCACCAGCGCCAGAAACACCGGGGAGCTGTTTTTT	CATSARNTGELFF
TRBJ1-2	.	TRBD1	TRBV4-3	TGCGCCAGCAGCCGCAGGGGGCTCTATGGCTACACCTTC	CASSRRGLYGYTF
TRBJ2-7	.	.	TRBV7-9	TGTGCCAGCACCCAAGCTTCGACTGGCCCTCTCCACGAGCAGTACTTC	CASTQASTGPLHEQYF
TRBJ2-5	.	TRBD2	TRBV2	TGTGCCAGCAGTGAGTTTAGCGGGATAGAGACCCAGTACTTC	CASSEFSGIETQYF
TRBJ2-2	.	.	TRBV28	TGTGCCAGCAGTTTGGTTGTGGGAGGCGGCACCGGGGAGCTGTTTTTT	CASSLVVGGGTGELFF
TRBJ2-7	.	.	TRBV27	TGTGCCAGCAGTCCGAGCTCCTACGAGCAGTACTTC	CASSPSSYEQYF